This is a list of T cell receptor beta chains from one sample in a study of OX40 agonist ivuxolimab in advanced cancers. Using immunoSEQ multiplex PCR, the repertoire was profiled, and TCRdb retains in-frame clones only, with some absent. The repertoire holds around 40,000 clones, with approximately 80% as singletons. This sample comprised CD4+ or CD8+ T cells sorted from blood, obtained in a trial of the OX40 agonist ivuxolimab. These receptors came from an adult with an advanced solid tumor such as melanoma, head and neck, liver or kidney cancer. CDR3s include the opening cysteine and the closing phenylalanine or tryptophan. Fields, in order: J gene, D gene, V gene, clone size, CDR3 protein, CDR3 DNA. D genes are given only for firm matches. Part of the rows lack a size; the others show once, few, many or a class for expanded clones.

>TRBJ2-3|NA|TRBV5-5|NA
CASRLSRPLMDTQYF
TGTGCCAGCAGGTTATCTAGGCCCTTAATGGATACGCAGTATTTT
>TRBJ2-7|NA|TRBV6-5|NA
CASSPSGTSYEQYF
TGTGCCAGCAGTCCGTCCGGGACGTCCTACGAGCAGTACTTC
>TRBJ2-6|NA|TRBV27|NA
CASSRSVSGANVLTF
TGTGCCAGCAGTCGAAGCGTCTCTGGGGCCAACGTCCTGACTTTC
>TRBJ2-7|NA|TRBV7-2|NA
CASSLELGRASRPYF
TGTGCCAGCAGCTTAGAGCTGGGGCGGGCGTCTCGCCCATACTTC
>TRBJ2-2|NA|TRBV6-5|NA
CACRWDNRPGELFF
TGTGCCTGTCGCTGGGACAACCGGCCCGGGGAGCTGTTTTTT
>TRBJ2-7|NA|TRBV30|NA
CAWSVQGYEQYF
TGTGCCTGGAGTGTACAGGGCTACGAGCAGTACTTC
>TRBJ1-4|TRBD1|TRBV5-1|NA
CASSPGQGAATNEKLFF
TGCGCCAGCAGCCCAGGACAGGGGGCCGCAACTAATGAAAAACTGTTTTTT
>TRBJ2-5|NA|TRBV2|NA
CASSPTGHHTGGTQYF
TGTGCCAGCAGTCCAACGGGACACCACACTGGGGGGACCCAGTACTTC
>TRBJ2-5|TRBD1|TRBV5-5|NA
CASSSTGVIQETQYF
TGTGCCAGCAGCTCGACAGGGGTCATTCAAGAGACCCAGTACTTC
>TRBJ1-6|NA|TRBV4-3|NA
CASSQVEGSPLHF
TGCGCCAGCAGCCAAGTGGAGGGTTCACCCCTCCACTTT
>TRBJ2-5|NA|TRBV7-2|NA
CASSFSGLETQYF
TGTGCCAGCAGCTTCAGCGGGTTGGAGACCCAGTACTTC
>TRBJ2-7|TRBD1|TRBV9|NA
CASSPRQGIPYEQYF
TGTGCCAGCAGCCCCAGACAGGGTATCCCCTACGAGCAGTACTTC
>TRBJ2-2|TRBD1|TRBV6-1|NA
CASILDRANTGELFF
TGTGCCAGCATTCTAGACAGGGCGAACACCGGGGAGCTGTTTTTT
>TRBJ2-2|TRBD2|TRBV5-3|NA
CARSSAGAPPGELFF
TGTGCCAGAAGCTCAGCGGGAGCTCCCCCCGGGGAGCTGTTTTTT
>TRBJ1-5|NA|TRBV28|NA
CASSPTRIGGNQPQHF
TGTGCCAGCAGCCCGACGCGTATTGGAGGCAATCAGCCCCAGCATTTT
>TRBJ1-2|NA|TRBV30|NA
CASPSRGQGSNYGYTF
TGTGCCTCACCCTCCCGCGGGCAAGGATCTAACTATGGCTACACCTTC
>TRBJ2-5|TRBD1|TRBV11-2|NA
CASSPDRGLETQYF
TGTGCCAGCAGCCCGGACAGGGGGCTGGAGACCCAGTACTTC
>TRBJ2-7|NA|TRBV7-2|NA
CASSPDLGRNYEQYF
TGTGCCAGCAGCCCCGATCTCGGGAGAAACTACGAGCAGTACTTC
>TRBJ2-3|TRBD1|TRBV11-2|once
CASRRTGGRDTQYF
TGTGCCAGCAGGCGGACAGGGGGCAGGGATACGCAGTATTTT
>TRBJ1-2|TRBD1|TRBV7-9|once
CASSFGQALITNGYTF
TGTGCCAGCAGCTTCGGACAGGCTTTAATCACTAATGGCTACACCTTC
>TRBJ2-3|NA|TRBV6-5|NA
CASSSPRAPDTQYF
TGTGCCAGCAGTTCCCCTAGGGCCCCTGATACGCAGTATTTT
>TRBJ2-4|NA|TRBV5-4|NA
CASSFSGLAKNIQYF
TGTGCCAGCAGCTTCAGTGGGTTAGCCAAAAACATTCAGTACTTC
>TRBJ1-2|NA|TRBV4-3|NA
CASSETVAGPSRDAF
TGCGCCAGCAGCGAGACAGTGGCAGGCCCTTCTCGCGACGCCTTC
>TRBJ1-1|TRBD1|TRBV30|NA
CAWSRDSMNTEAFF
TGTGCCTGGTCCCGGGACAGCATGAACACTGAAGCTTTCTTT
>TRBJ2-1|NA|TRBV18|NA
CASSRQGTTYNEQFF
TGTGCCAGCTCACGACAGGGGACTACCTACAATGAGCAGTTCTTC
>TRBJ1-3|NA|TRBV7-9|NA
CASSFQGGNTIYF
TGTGCCAGCAGCTTTCAAGGAGGAAACACCATATATTTT
>TRBJ2-7|TRBD2|TRBV27|NA
CASSLRSGGLYEQYF
TGTGCCAGCAGTTTAAGAAGCGGGGGCCTCTACGAGCAGTACTTC
>TRBJ2-3|NA|TRBV6-5|once
CASSRSGTDTQYF
TGTGCCAGCAGCCGCAGTGGCACAGATACGCAGTATTTT
>TRBJ2-2|NA|TRBV5-8|NA
CASSLGNRVPGELFF
TGTGCCAGCAGCTTGGGAAACAGGGTCCCCGGGGAGCTGTTTTTT
>TRBJ2-1|TRBD2|TRBV2|NA
CASSDGLAGAGSGGNEQFF
TGTGCCAGCAGTGATGGTCTAGCGGGAGCCGGAAGCGGGGGCAATGAGCAGTTCTTC
>TRBJ2-7|TRBD1|TRBV7-2|medium-sized
CASSRDRGQNEQYF
TGTGCCAGCAGCCGGGACAGGGGGCAGAACGAGCAGTACTTC
>TRBJ2-5|NA|TRBV6-5|NA
CASRGRVTETQYF
TGTGCCAGCAGGGGCAGGGTCACCGAGACCCAGTACTTC
>TRBJ1-6|NA|TRBV30|NA
CAWSFPAPGYSPLHF
TGTGCCTGGAGTTTTCCGGCCCCGGGCTATTCACCCCTCCACTTT
>TRBJ2-1|TRBD2|TRBV4-3|NA
CASSQGSGDNEQFF
TGCGCCAGCAGCCAGGGGAGCGGGGACAATGAGCAGTTCTTC
>TRBJ2-3|NA|TRBV6-4|NA
CASISDGDILGHRFTDTQYF
TGTGCCAGCATAAGTGACGGGGATATATTGGGACATCGATTCACAGATACGCAGTATTTT
>TRBJ1-3|NA|TRBV19|NA
CASSPPGQRGNTIYF
TGTGCCAGTAGTCCCCCCGGACAGCGGGGAAACACCATATATTTT
>TRBJ2-1|NA|TRBV7-2|NA
CASRGRVGNEQFF
TGTGCCAGCAGGGGACGGGTCGGGAATGAGCAGTTCTTC
>TRBJ2-4|NA|TRBV7-2|NA
CASSLGVNIQYF
TGTGCCAGCAGCTTAGGGGTAAACATTCAGTACTTC
>TRBJ2-5|TRBD2|TRBV18|NA
CASSRSGGAHETQYF
TGTGCCAGCTCACGTAGCGGGGGGGCCCACGAGACCCAGTACTTC
>TRBJ2-5|TRBD1|TRBV7-3|NA
CASSRTGTETQYF
TGTGCCAGCAGCCGGACAGGGACGGAGACCCAGTACTTC
>TRBJ1-4|NA|TRBV28|NA
CASRQQGGTNEKLFF
TGTGCCAGCAGGCAACAGGGAGGAACTAATGAAAAACTGTTTTTT
>TRBJ1-3|NA|TRBV28|NA
CASSPPGSSGNTIYF
TGTGCCAGCAGTCCCCCCGGGAGCTCTGGAAACACCATATATTTT
>TRBJ2-2|TRBD2|TRBV5-1|NA
CASRRAGENTGELFF
TGCGCCAGCAGGCGGGCGGGAGAAAACACCGGGGAGCTGTTTTTT
>TRBJ1-5|NA|TRBV7-2|NA
CASSPGPEIRQPQHF
TGTGCCAGCAGCCCGGGGCCCGAGATTAGACAGCCCCAGCATTTT
>TRBJ1-2|TRBD1|TRBV5-6|NA
CASSYKDRDYGYTF
TGTGCCAGCAGCTATAAGGACAGGGACTATGGCTACACCTTC
>TRBJ2-1|TRBD1|TRBV10-1|NA
CASSEGQGAGNEQFF
TGCGCCAGCAGTGAGGGACAGGGGGCAGGTAATGAGCAGTTCTTC
>TRBJ2-1|TRBD1|TRBV7-2|once
CASSLGYTGDNEQFF
TGTGCCAGCAGCTTAGGCTACACAGGGGACAATGAGCAGTTCTTC